This T cell receptor (beta chain) was captured by sequencing in a study of cytomegalovirus exposure and HLA in healthy donors. Study context: Researchers found that roughly 81% of over 350 genotyped donors fell within the Caucasian-associated ancestry cluster.

Germline lookup yields CDR1 MNHEY and CDR2 SVGAGI. There are 13 residues in the CDR3. J was trimmed by 5 bases and V by 2 bases; bases with no gene match: 2. The PCR employed 60 Vbeta primers together with 13 Jbeta primers. This table comes from immunoSEQ multiplex PCR, and its TCRdb copy is limited to in-frame clones, with some not included. The table shows over 150,000 clones, with over 65% occurring only once. Study-wide findings and caveats: Fewer than 20,000 TCR beta sequences were associated with HLA alleles at 0.05 false discovery rate in a later analysis.

In regard to this clone: Antigen: not known. Additional DNA sequences in this sample encode the identical CDR3.

The clonotype comes from a boy aged 2 to 10 in good health and CMV-seronegative. The rearrangement links TRBV6-5 to TRBJ1-2, with 7 bases fitting TRBD1. The sequenced material came from PBMCs. DNA for the CDR3: TGTGCCAGCAGTTACCGACAGGGTTATGGCTACACCTTC. This codes for CASSYRQGYGYTF.